This TCR beta chain was recovered during a study of blood T cell repertoires in COVID-19. Study background: The United States, Italy and Spain supplied acute and convalescent COVID-19 samples. T cells, B-cell-depleted T cells, or PBMCs provided the cDNA or gDNA that served as material.

This clone was counted a few times. As originally analysed: From reference gene primer amplification, estimates of nucleated cell counts were derived. The protocol was immunoSEQ multiplex PCR, while the TCRdb copy is restricted to in-frame clones and leaves out a portion. D and trimming come from the DNA, and the V and J calls and clone size come from that table. Here the sample spans approximately 25,000 clones, around 86% being singletons. Germline values: CDR1 SGHTA, CDR2 FQGTGA. This CDR3 comprises 16 residues. The V gene end was trimmed by 0 bases and the J gene end by 3 bases; junction bases not matched to a gene: 4.

This chain joins TRBV7-3 and TRBJ2-1; 8 bases are a match to TRBD1. This clonotype was sampled from a woman aged 80 or over with acute or convalescent COVID-19. Sequenced sample: peripheral blood. The CDR3 sequence is CASSLTWTGIYNEQFF. The CDR3, as DNA: TGTGCCAGCAGCTTAACCTGGACAGGGATCTACAATGAGCAGTTCTTC. The variable domain in full, completed from reference TRBV7-3 and TRBJ2-1, reads GAGVSQTPSNKVTEKGKYVELRCDPISGHTALYWYRQSLGQGPEFLIYFQGTGAADDSGLPNDRFFAVRPEGSVSTLKIQRTERGDSAVYLCASSLTWTGIYNEQFFGPGTRLTVL.